Listed below are T cell receptor beta chains from one sample, sequenced in a study of blood T cell repertoires in COVID-19. Here immunoSEQ multiplex PCR was the method, and the copy in TCRdb shows in-frame clones only, minus some. The sample carries some 270,000 clones, approximately 85% recorded once. The specimen sequenced was peripheral blood. The receptors shown here come from a woman in her 70s with acute or convalescent COVID-19. Each CDR3 is given with its conserved first and last residue. The D gene is left open where the match is weak. The size entry is marked missing in some rows and otherwise reads once, few, many or a size class.

size	D	V	J	CDR3	DNA
-	TRBD1	TRBV25-1	TRBJ2-7	CASSRFGTGAREQYF	TGTGCCAGCAGCAGATTCGGGACAGGGGCCCGCGAGCAGTACTTC
-	TRBD2	TRBV5-1	TRBJ2-5	CASSLAGAGGYQETQYF	TGCGCCAGCAGCTTGGCCGGGGCGGGGGGTTACCAAGAGACCCAGTACTTC
few	TRBD1	TRBV7-3	TRBJ2-1	CASSFSRQGAAEQFF	TGTGCCAGCAGCTTTTCGAGACAGGGGGCGGCCGAGCAGTTCTTC
-	-	TRBV5-1	TRBJ1-6	CASSPMGDNNSPLHF	TGCGCCAGCAGCCCCATGGGGGACAATAATTCACCCCTCCACTTT
many	-	TRBV2	TRBJ1-1	CASSATPYTEAFF	TGTGCCAGCAGTGCGACACCCTACACTGAAGCTTTCTTT
-	-	TRBV20-1	TRBJ1-1	CSAAGDTEAFF	TGCAGTGCTGCAGGGGATACTGAAGCTTTCTTT
-	TRBD1	TRBV5-6	TRBJ1-2	CASSSIPGQGYGYTF	TGTGCCAGCAGCTCTATTCCGGGACAGGGATATGGCTACACCTTC
-	-	TRBV2	TRBJ2-7	CASSAPRANEQYF	TGTGCCAGCAGTGCCCCCAGGGCCAACGAGCAGTACTTC
-	-	TRBV11-2	TRBJ2-5	CASSFSWLETQYF	TGTGCCAGCAGCTTTTCGTGGCTAGAGACCCAGTACTTC
-	-	TRBV11-2	TRBJ1-2	CASSLDWTEPYGYTF	TGTGCCAGCAGCTTAGATTGGACAGAGCCTTATGGCTACACCTTC
-	-	TRBV5-1	TRBJ1-2	CASSRGQIYGYTF	TGCGCCAGCAGCCGAGGACAGATCTATGGCTACACCTTC
-	-	TRBV7-2	TRBJ2-1	CASSFGPNNEQFF	TGTGCCAGCAGCTTTGGGCCAAACAATGAGCAGTTCTTC
-	TRBD1	TRBV3-1/TRBV3-2	TRBJ2-1	CASSKTGTGVVNEQFF	TGTGCCAGCAGCAAAACCGGGACAGGGGTGGTAAATGAGCAGTTCTTC
-	-	TRBV20-1	TRBJ2-3	CSAKGTDTQYF	TGCAGTGCTAAGGGGACAGATACGCAGTATTTT
-	TRBD1	TRBV9	TRBJ1-4	CASSVGTGGNEKLFF	TGTGCCAGCAGCGTAGGGACAGGGGGAAATGAAAAACTGTTTTTT
-	TRBD2	TRBV3-1/TRBV3-2	TRBJ2-3	CASSRQTSGDTDTQYF	TGTGCCAGCAGCCGGCAGACTAGCGGAGACACAGATACGCAGTATTTT
-	TRBD1	TRBV19	TRBJ2-1	CASSTGTGGWGEQFF	TGTGCCAGTAGTACCGGGACAGGGGGGTGGGGGGAGCAGTTCTTC
-	TRBD1	TRBV5-1	TRBJ2-7	CASSWTGQSYEQYF	TGCGCCAGCAGCTGGACGGGACAGTCCTACGAGCAGTACTTC
-	TRBD1	TRBV5-1	TRBJ1-4	CASSLAGGSGEKLFF	TGCGCCAGCAGCTTGGCAGGGGGGTCAGGTGAAAAACTGTTTTTT
-	TRBD1	TRBV3-1/TRBV3-2	TRBJ1-1	CASSQEGQYAEAFF	TGTGCCAGCAGCCAAGAGGGACAGTATGCTGAAGCTTTCTTT
-	-	TRBV7-8	TRBJ1-2	CASSLYGQGDYGYTF	TGTGCCAGCAGCTTATATGGGCAGGGTGACTATGGCTACACCTTC
once	TRBD2	TRBV14	TRBJ2-5	CASSQGLAGEETQYF	TGTGCCAGCAGCCAAGGACTAGCGGGGGAAGAGACCCAGTACTTC
once	TRBD1	TRBV19	TRBJ1-2	CAAGGNYGYTF	TGTGCGGCAGGGGGAAACTATGGCTACACCTTC
-	TRBD1	TRBV19	TRBJ1-2	CASSPTRTGPTF	TGTGCCAGTAGCCCAACCCGGACAGGGCCCACCTTC
-	-	TRBV20-1	TRBJ2-5	CSASWLSQETQYF	TGCAGTGCTAGTTGGCTCTCCCAAGAGACCCAGTACTTC
-	TRBD1	TRBV7-9	TRBJ2-7	CASSVDRAYEQYF	TGTGCCAGCAGCGTAGACAGGGCCTACGAGCAGTACTTC
few	-	TRBV6-1	TRBJ2-1	CASSEAGVWNEQFF	TGTGCCAGCAGTGAAGCCGGTGTATGGAATGAGCAGTTCTTC
-	TRBD1	TRBV7-6	TRBJ2-1	CASSPTGTAGLRQFF	TGTGCCAGCAGCCCTACCGGGACAGCCGGCCTGAGGCAGTTCTTC
few	TRBD2	TRBV5-6	TRBJ2-5	CASSLGINGGVVETQYF	TGTGCCAGCAGCTTGGGTATCAACGGGGGGGTAGTAGAGACCCAGTACTTC
-	-	TRBV7-9	TRBJ1-1	CASSYDRQTEAFF	TGTGCCAGCAGCTATGATAGACAGACCGAAGCTTTCTTT
-	TRBD1	TRBV3-1/TRBV3-2	TRBJ2-6	CASSHRTGERTGANVLTF	TGTGCCAGCAGCCATCGGACAGGGGAACGAACTGGGGCCAACGTCCTGACTTTC
-	TRBD1	TRBV5-6	TRBJ1-4	CASSLGQGTEKLFF	TGTGCCAGCAGCCTGGGACAGGGTACTGAAAAACTGTTTTTT
-	-	TRBV14	TRBJ2-7	CASSQSYSGEQYF	TGTGCCAGCAGCCAATCGTATTCGGGAGAGCAGTACTTC
-	-	TRBV3-1/TRBV3-2	TRBJ1-1	CASSYLAGLETEAFF	TGTGCCAGCAGCTATCTGGCAGGGTTGGAGACTGAAGCTTTCTTT
-	-	TRBV5-4	TRBJ2-4	CASSTGRGDKNIQYF	TGTGCCAGCAGCACAGGTAGGGGTGACAAAAACATTCAGTACTTC
-	-	TRBV9	TRBJ1-2	CASSLGNSRGYTF	TGTGCCAGCAGCCTCGGGAATTCCCGTGGCTACACCTTC
-	-	TRBV9	TRBJ2-3	CASSVDSSGTDTQYF	TGTGCCAGCAGCGTAGATTCTAGCGGCACAGATACGCAGTATTTT
-	-	TRBV28	TRBJ1-1	CASSLSGKWEAFF	TGTGCCAGCAGTTTATCGGGTAAGTGGGAAGCTTTCTTT
-	TRBD1	TRBV6-5	TRBJ2-7	CASRGTASYEQYF	TGTGCCAGCAGGGGGACAGCCTCCTACGAGCAGTACTTC
-	-	TRBV5-1	TRBJ2-5	CASSSLPGQRETQYF	TGCGCCAGCAGCTCGCTTCCGGGACAACGAGAGACCCAGTACTTC
-	-	TRBV7-3	TRBJ2-6	CASSPGLRSGANVLTF	TGTGCCAGCAGCCCGGGACTGCGCTCTGGGGCCAACGTCCTGACTTTC
-	-	TRBV6-1	TRBJ1-5	CASSEGWGRGSNQPQHF	TGTGCCAGCAGTGAAGGGTGGGGTCGGGGATCCAATCAGCCCCAGCATTTT
-	TRBD2	TRBV11-2	TRBJ2-3	CASSAGTSGGAIDTQYF	TGTGCCAGCAGCGCAGGGACTAGCGGGGGCGCGATTGATACGCAGTATTTT
few	-	TRBV28	TRBJ2-1	CASRLTGEQFF	TGTGCCAGCAGGTTAACAGGTGAGCAGTTCTTC
-	-	TRBV2	TRBJ1-2	CAIAVRDSGYTF	TGTGCCATCGCCGTAAGGGACTCTGGCTACACCTTC
once	TRBD2	TRBV7-8	TRBJ2-6	CASSLVVAGGSGANVLTF	TGTGCCAGCAGCTTAGTAGTAGCGGGGGGGTCTGGGGCCAACGTCCTGACTTTC
-	-	TRBV25-1	TRBJ1-3	CASSEIFESHGIYF	TGTGCCAGCAGTGAAATTTTCGAGTCCCACGGGATATATTTT
once	TRBD1	TRBV10-3	TRBJ1-1	CAISEPLTGLTEAFF	TGTGCCATCAGTGAGCCCTTGACAGGGCTCACTGAAGCTTTCTTT
-	-	TRBV5-1	TRBJ2-3	CASKGGAFTDTQYF	TGCGCCAGCAAAGGGGGGGCATTCACAGATACGCAGTATTTT
-	-	TRBV5-1	TRBJ1-1	CASSTVVNTEAFF	TGCGCCAGCAGCACAGTTGTGAACACTGAAGCTTTCTTT
-	-	TRBV12-3/TRBV12-4	TRBJ2-3	CASSLASSQYF	TGTGCCAGCAGTTTGGCCTCTTCGCAGTATTTT
-	-	TRBV5-1	TRBJ2-2	CASSLAERTGELFF	TGCGCCAGCAGCTTGGCCGAGCGGACCGGGGAGCTGTTTTTT
-	TRBD1	TRBV18	TRBJ1-5	CASSRTGGPQPQHF	TGTGCCAGCTCACGGACAGGGGGTCCACAGCCCCAGCATTTT
-	TRBD1	TRBV6-5	TRBJ1-1	CASRAGQGQGTEAFF	TGTGCCAGCAGGGCCGGACAGGGCCAAGGCACTGAAGCTTTCTTT